A selection of T cell receptor beta chains follows, all from one sample in a study of cytomegalovirus exposure and HLA in healthy donors. Libraries were prepared by immunoSEQ multiplex PCR; TCRdb keeps only in-frame clonotypes and omits some of them. The sample carries approximately 180,000 clones, about 80% recorded once. The material sequenced was PBMCs. These TCRs come from a woman aged 25 to 45 in good health and CMV-seronegative. The CDR3 runs from the conserved cysteine through the conserved F or W. Fields, in order: CDR3 DNA, CDR3 protein, V gene, clone size, J gene, D gene. D genes are given only for firm matches. Expanded clones get a size class; other rows say once, few or many, or leave the size out.

TGTGCCAGCAGCTTAGTTCTACCGGGACAGCTTGGAGGGAATTCACCCCTCCACTTT	CASSLVLPGQLGGNSPLHF	TRBV7-2	-	TRBJ1-6	TRBD1
TGTGCCAGCAGTGGCGTATCAGGGGTAGGTGAAAAACTGTTTTTT	CASSGVSGVGEKLFF	TRBV25-1	-	TRBJ1-4	-
TGTGCCAGCAGCCCCGGAGGTGGGTCCTACGAGCAGTACTTC	CASSPGGGSYEQYF	TRBV7-3	few	TRBJ2-7	-
TGCAGCGTTGATAGGAACACTGAAGCTTTCTTT	CSVDRNTEAFF	TRBV29-1	-	TRBJ1-1	-
TGTGCCAGCTCACCCGCGGGAGGGGGTACCTACGAGCAGTACTTC	CASSPAGGGTYEQYF	TRBV18	-	TRBJ2-7	TRBD2
TGTGCCAGTAGCGTCTCCCCATCCGCGGATACGCAGTATTTT	CASSVSPSADTQYF	TRBV19	-	TRBJ2-3	-
TGTGCTAGTGGTTTGGGGGACAGGGGGGGAAATGAGCAGTTCTTC	CASGLGDRGGNEQFF	TRBV12-5	-	TRBJ2-1	TRBD1
TGTGCCAGCAGCGGGCCGGGGAATGAGCAGTTCTTC	CASSGPGNEQFF	TRBV6-6	-	TRBJ2-1	-
TGTGCCAGCAGTTTTTGGAGTACTAATGGCTACACCTTC	CASSFWSTNGYTF	TRBV28	-	TRBJ1-2	-
TGTGCCAGCAGCTTGTTACCAGGGGACACCGGGGAGCTGTTTTTT	CASSLLPGDTGELFF	TRBV9	-	TRBJ2-2	-
TGTGCCAGCAGCTTGGGGGGCCCCGGGGGTGAAGAAAAACTGTTTTTT	CASSLGGPGGEEKLFF	TRBV5-6	-	TRBJ1-4	-
TGTGCCAGCAGCTTAGAAGCAATCTCCTACAATGAGCAGTTCTTC	CASSLEAISYNEQFF	TRBV7-2	once	TRBJ2-1	-
TGTGCCAGCAAGCGGCATGGTAGCGAGAACACCGGGGAGCTGTTTTTT	CASKRHGSENTGELFF	TRBV2	-	TRBJ2-2	-
TGTGCCAGCAGTTACGTAGGGGACAGAGGTACCTACGAGCAGTACTTC	CASSYVGDRGTYEQYF	TRBV6-6	-	TRBJ2-7	TRBD1
TGCGCCAGCAGCGGGCGGGGGTTAAGCACAGATACGCAGTATTTT	CASSGRGLSTDTQYF	TRBV5-1	-	TRBJ2-3	TRBD2
TGTGCCAGCAGCTTAGGTCAGGGTTTAGGGAACACTGAAGCTTTCTTT	CASSLGQGLGNTEAFF	TRBV7-8	-	TRBJ1-1	-
TGTGCCAGCTTTCAAATCCAGCGGGGGGACAATGAGCAGTTCTTC	CASFQIQRGDNEQFF	TRBV7-9	-	TRBJ2-1	TRBD2
TGTGCCAGCAGAGGGACAGGGTACGAGCAGTACTTC	CASRGTGYEQYF	TRBV6-5	-	TRBJ2-7	TRBD1
TGTGCCAGCAGTTCCCGACTAGCGGGAGGGCCTATCGCTTACAATGAGCAGTTCTTC	CASSSRLAGGPIAYNEQFF	TRBV27	-	TRBJ2-1	TRBD2
TGCGCCAGCAGCTTGGGAGGGAGTACTGAAGCTTTCTTT	CASSLGGSTEAFF	TRBV5-1	-	TRBJ1-1	-
TGTGCCAGCAGCCCCCAGGGGAGAGACACCGGGGAGCTGTTTTTT	CASSPQGRDTGELFF	TRBV11-3	few	TRBJ2-2	-
TGCGCCAGCAGCTTGGCAGGACAGTCCTCTGGGGCCAACGTCCTGACTTTC	CASSLAGQSSGANVLTF	TRBV5-1	once	TRBJ2-6	-
TGTGCCAGCAGCTTAGCGGCAACCAATGAGCAGTTCTTC	CASSLAATNEQFF	TRBV7-9	-	TRBJ2-1	-
TGTGCCAGTACCTATATAGCGGACTCTGGGGCCAACGGCCTGACTTTC	CASTYIADSGANGLTF	TRBV19	-	TRBJ2-6	-
TGTGCCAGCAGCTCCAGACAGAGCACAGATACGCAGTATTTT	CASSSRQSTDTQYF	TRBV5-4	-	TRBJ2-3	-
TGTGCCAGCAGTAGCGGGGGGCACAATGAGCAGTTCTTC	CASSSGGHNEQFF	TRBV2	-	TRBJ2-1	TRBD2
TGTGCCAGCAGCTTGGCCATACCCTCGGCCGGGACAGAGAATTCACCCCTCCACTTT	CASSLAIPSAGTENSPLHF	TRBV5-6	-	TRBJ1-6	TRBD1
TGTGCCAGCAGCTTGGGCGGGGACAGGGCTCAGCCCCAGCATTTT	CASSLGGDRAQPQHF	TRBV5-6	-	TRBJ1-5	TRBD1
TGCAGCGTTGAAAAGCCCAATTACAATGAGCAGTTCTTC	CSVEKPNYNEQFF	TRBV29-1	-	TRBJ2-1	-